These T cell receptor beta chains were read from a single sample in a study of cytomegalovirus exposure and HLA in healthy donors. Sequencing used immunoSEQ multiplex PCR; TCRdb keeps in-frame clones, though not all of them. The sample comprises some 150,000 clones, around 82% of which are singletons, and 3.2% rests with the top ten. Specimen: PBMCs. These TCRs come from a man aged 18 to 30 in good health and CMV-seropositive. Both conserved end residues are part of each CDR3. D genes are given only for firm matches. Size values are once, few and many counts, or a class for expanded clones, and some rows have none.

NA	TRBV18	TRBJ2-7	NA	TGTGCCAGCTCACTCCTCCCAGGGGACGAGCAGTACTTC	CASSLLPGDEQYF
TRBD1	TRBV19	TRBJ2-1	NA	TGTGCCAGTAGTATGGGACAGGGGATAGATGAGCAGTTCTTC	CASSMGQGIDEQFF
NA	TRBV7-2	TRBJ2-7	NA	TGTGCCAGCAGTTCCGACAGGTACTCCTACGAGCAGTACTTC	CASSSDRYSYEQYF
TRBD1	TRBV6-5	TRBJ2-7	NA	TGTGCCAGCAGTTATTCGACAGGGGCCTTCTCCTACGAGCAGTACTTC	CASSYSTGAFSYEQYF
NA	TRBV6-1	TRBJ1-3	NA	TGTGCCAGCAGTGGGACAGTTGGAAACACCATATATTTT	CASSGTVGNTIYF
TRBD1	TRBV19	TRBJ2-5	NA	TGTGCCAGTAATTCCCCGGGACAGGGGGCTGGAGAGACCCAGTACTTC	CASNSPGQGAGETQYF
NA	TRBV27	TRBJ2-2	NA	TGTGCCAGCACAATAACCGGGACAACATTGAACACCGGGGAGCTGTTTTTT	CASTITGTTLNTGELFF
TRBD1	TRBV28	TRBJ1-5	NA	TGTGCCAGCACTCCATTAGGGACAGGGTACAATCAGCCCCAGCATTTT	CASTPLGTGYNQPQHF
NA	TRBV19	TRBJ2-2	NA	TGTGCCATCTCTAGCGCTACCGGGGAGCTGTTTTTT	CAISSATGELFF
TRBD1	TRBV7-9	TRBJ2-7	NA	TGTGCCAGCAGCTTAGGGACAGGGAGCTCCTACGAGCAGTACTTC	CASSLGTGSSYEQYF
TRBD1	TRBV6-1	TRBJ1-2	few	TGTGCCAGCAGACCTGGGACAGCTCCTGACTATGGCTACACCTTC	CASRPGTAPDYGYTF
NA	TRBV10-1	TRBJ2-1	once	TGCGCCAGCAGTGAGAACGGGGTCGATGAGCAGTTCTTC	CASSENGVDEQFF
TRBD1	TRBV7-6	TRBJ2-7	NA	TGTGCCAGCAGCCCAGGACAGGGGCCGACCTACGAGCAGTACTTC	CASSPGQGPTYEQYF
TRBD2	TRBV6-6	TRBJ2-1	NA	TGTGCCAGCAGTTACATTAAGGGGAGGGTTGATGAGCAGTTCTTC	CASSYIKGRVDEQFF
NA	TRBV5-1	TRBJ2-1	NA	TGCGCCAGCAGCTTCGGGGACAATGAGCAGTTCTTC	CASSFGDNEQFF
TRBD2	TRBV27	TRBJ2-3	once	TGTGCCAGCAGTACTGCTAGCGGGAGGGCCTATCGAGATACGCAGTATTTT	CASSTASGRAYRDTQYF
TRBD1	TRBV29-1	TRBJ2-2	NA	TGCAGCGTTGAAGATCGGAGGACAGGGGACTTCACCGGGGAGCTGTTTTTT	CSVEDRRTGDFTGELFF
NA	TRBV19	TRBJ2-3	NA	TGTGCCAGTAGCCCACGCCAAACGAGAGACAGCGTCACAGATACGCAGTATTTT	CASSPRQTRDSVTDTQYF
TRBD2	TRBV7-6	TRBJ2-1	NA	TGTGCCAGCAGTCATCCGGGACTAGCGGGGCTTAGCTCCTACAATGAGCAGTTCTTC	CASSHPGLAGLSSYNEQFF
TRBD2	TRBV7-3	TRBJ2-1	NA	TGTGCCAGCAGCCTTTTGGGGGAGGGCCACAATGAGCAGTTCTTC	CASSLLGEGHNEQFF
NA	TRBV4-2	TRBJ1-3	once	TGTGCCAGCAGCCAAGAGGCCAGAAACACCATATATTTT	CASSQEARNTIYF
NA	TRBV6-6	TRBJ1-2	once	TGTGCCAGCAGTCCCCCGCGGGTCGATGGCTACACCTTC	CASSPPRVDGYTF
NA	TRBV28	TRBJ1-1	NA	TGTGCCAGCCCACCCGGGACAATTAACATGAACACTGAAGCTTTCTTT	CASPPGTINMNTEAFF
TRBD1	TRBV4-1	TRBJ1-4	NA	TGCGCCAGCAGCCGGGGACAGGGGGGGACTAATGAAAAACTGTTTTTT	CASSRGQGGTNEKLFF
TRBD1	TRBV19	TRBJ2-3	NA	TGTGCCAGTAGTATAGCACAGGGGGAGATAGATACGCAGTATTTT	CASSIAQGEIDTQYF
NA	TRBV5-4	TRBJ1-2	once	TGTGCCAGCAGCTCGAAAACCGAGGAAGCTAACTATGGCTACACCTTC	CASSSKTEEANYGYTF
TRBD1	TRBV10-3	TRBJ2-1	once	TGTGCCATCAGCCAGGGACAGGGGCAGGGGAATGAGCAGTTCTTC	CAISQGQGQGNEQFF
TRBD2	TRBV23-1	TRBJ2-1	NA	TGCGCCAGCAGTCAAGTAGCGACTAGCGGTAGTAACGCCTACAATGAGCAGTTCTTC	CASSQVATSGSNAYNEQFF
NA	TRBV5-1	TRBJ2-3	NA	TGCGCCAGCAGCTTGGAACAGCCCCTCACAGATACGCAGTATTTT	CASSLEQPLTDTQYF
NA	TRBV6-1	TRBJ1-4	NA	TGTGCCAGCAGTGGGGGGGGGCGCGGGAATGAAAAACTGTTTTTT	CASSGGGRGNEKLFF
TRBD2	TRBV6-6	TRBJ2-7	NA	TGTGCCAGCAGTTGGACTGGGGGGGCCTACGAGCAGTACTTC	CASSWTGGAYEQYF
TRBD2	TRBV29-1	TRBJ2-7	NA	TGCAGCGTTGAAGGTTTAGTTAGCGGGATAAACGAGCAGTACTTC	CSVEGLVSGINEQYF
TRBD1	TRBV29-1	TRBJ1-2	NA	TGCAGCGTAGAATCGGGACAGGGCGATGGCTACCCCTTC	CSVESGQGDGYPF
NA	TRBV5-1	TRBJ2-2	NA	TGCGCCGGGGGTACAGGGTCCGGGGAGCTGTTTTTT	CAGGTGSGELFF
NA	TRBV27	TRBJ2-7	NA	TGTGCCAGCAGTTTACGTGGCGGCTACGAGCAGTACTTC	CASSLRGGYEQYF
NA	TRBV6-1	TRBJ2-3	NA	TGTGCCAGCAGTGAAAGGAGGGGGGGCGGGGGCACAGATACGCAGTATTTT	CASSERRGGGGTDTQYF
TRBD2	TRBV4-2	TRBJ2-5	NA	TGTGCCAGCAGCCAGGCATCAATAACGGGACTAGCGGGACAAGAGACCCAGTACTTC	CASSQASITGLAGQETQYF